A single sample gave rise to the 30 T cell receptor beta chains below, sequenced in a study of T cells in Graves' hyperthyroidism and ophthalmopathy. Amplified regions were TCR beta CDR3 sequences from RNA transcripts. HTBI primers were used for first-round RT-PCR of the TCR CDR3. One entry per CDR3 protein, called by TCRdb with MiXCR from the multiplex PCR reads. Of approximately 590,000 distinct CDR3 sequences detected, about 15% appear once; the ten largest clones hold around 7.3%. Input material: blood. The receptors were sampled from a woman under 40 with Graves' hyperthyroidism.

This clonotype has more than one count but fewer than ten. The chain joins TRBV4-1 to TRBJ1-3; 10 bases fit TRBD1. With V trimmed by 4 bases and J by 4 bases, 13 bases remained unmatched. Germline loops: CDR1 MGHRA, CDR2 YSYEKL. The CDR3 runs 18 residues. For the CDR3, the DNA is TGCGCCAGCAGCCGAATATCGGGACAGGGGAAAGCGGGAAACACCATATATTTT. Protein: CASSRISGQGKAGNTIYF.

This clonotype was detected many times. The V and J genes are TRBV5-1 and TRBJ2-7; tentatively, D is TRBD1 (6 bases). V lost 4 bases to trimming and J lost 7 bases, with 15 bases between them. CDR1 SGHRS and CDR2 YFSETQ come from the germline V gene. CDR3 length: 13 residues. CDR3 nucleotides: TGCGCCAGCAGCGGGGACCTGAGGGGGGAGCAGTACTTC. Its protein product is CASSGDLRGEQYF.

Of note for this clonotype: Being one base from a much bigger clone, this may be a read error. The chain carries TRBV12-3 or TRBV12-4 and TRBJ2-3; D may be TRBD2 (6 bases). The CDR3 extends over 14 amino acids. With 4 bases removed from V and 2 bases from J, the gap between germline ends came to 10 bases. CDR3 coding DNA: TGTGCCAGCAGTTCGTGGGGGGACACAGATACGCAGTATTTT. Its protein product is CASSSWGDTDTQYF.

This clonotype was recorded at least ten times. This sequence joins TRBV3-1 and TRBJ2-7, with D uncertain. V was trimmed by 1 base and J by 5 bases, leaving 3 bases between them. The CDR3 contains 11 residues. Per the germline V gene, CDR1 is LGHDT and CDR2 is YNNKEL (reference sequence). The CDR3 is CASSQGDEQYF. CDR3 bases: TGTGCCAGCAGCCAAGGTGACGAGCAGTACTTC.

The chain joins TRBV20-1 to TRBJ2-2, with 12 bases fitting TRBD2. The J segment lost 1 base and the V segment lost 1 base, leaving 1 base of the junction unmatched. Germline-derived CDR1 and CDR2 are DFQATT and SNEGSKA (reference sequence). The CDR3 is 16 amino acids. CDR3 amino acids: CSARVTSGRNTGELFF. DNA of the CDR3: TGCAGTGCTAGAGTGACTAGCGGGAGGAACACCGGGGAGCTGTTTTTT.

This clonotype was detected many times. The chain employs TRBV2 and TRBJ1-1; D might be TRBD1 (6 bases). Germline-derived CDR1 and CDR2 are SNHLY and FYNNEI. Trimming stripped 4 bases from V and 6 bases from J, with 15 bases between. This CDR3 spans 14 amino acids. CDR3 protein: CASSVLRGEAEAFF. As DNA, the CDR3 is TGTGCCAGCAGTGTCCTCAGGGGAGAGGCTGAAGCTTTCTTT.

This clonotype was seen more than once but under ten times. The CDR3 region has the DNA TGTGCCAGCAGCTTCGACAGACCCAACAATGAGCAGTTCTTC. Translated, it gives CASSFDRPNNEQFF. The V call is TRBV7-2, the J call TRBJ2-1; D possibly corresponds to TRBD1 (5 bases). Germline V CDR1 and CDR2: SGHTA, FQGNSA. With 3 bases removed from V and 5 bases from J, the gap between germline ends came to 11 bases. CDR3 size: 14 residues.

This rearrangement joins TRBV14 to TRBJ2-1; a possible D gene is TRBD2 (6 bases). Germline V lookup: CDR1 SGHDN, CDR2 FVKESK. The V end lost 2 bases, the J end lost 9 bases, and 11 bases lay between the germline ends. The CDR3 is 13 amino acids. The CDR3 loop reads CASSQLASIEQFF. CDR3 nucleotide sequence: TGTGCCAGCAGCCAACTAGCGTCGATTGAGCAGTTCTTC.

The V gene is TRBV18, the J gene TRBJ1-2, with D uncertain. The CDR3 length is 14 residues. The germline V gene has CDR1 KGHSH and CDR2 LQKENI. Trimming stripped 3 bases from V and 3 bases from J, with 11 bases between. The CDR3 DNA reads as TGTGCCAGCTCACCTAGGGCAGACTACTATGGCTACACCTTC. Protein sequence: CASSPRADYYGYTF. The variable domain in full, with the rest retrieved from reference TRBV18 and TRBJ1-2, is NAGVMQNPRHLVRRRGQEARLRCSPMKGHSHVYWYRQLPEEGLKFMVYLQKENIIDESGMPKERFSAEFPKEGPSILRIQQVVRGDSAAYFCASSPRADYYGYTFGSGTRLTVV.

This clonotype was seen repeatedly, ten times or more. The chain joins TRBV6-1 to TRBJ2-2; the D gene is possibly TRBD2 (5 bases). The ends were cut back, 8 bases at V and 1 base at J, with 5 bases in the middle. The CDR3 is 12 amino acids. In germline, CDR1 is MNHNS, CDR2 SASEGT. This CDR3 reads CASEGNTGELFF. CDR3 nucleotides: TGTGCCAGCGAGGGGAACACCGGGGAGCTGTTTTTT.

The rearrangement joins TRBV7-3 to TRBJ1-1; tentative D call: TRBD1 (5 bases). The CDR3 spans 20 residues. The germline CDR1 and CDR2 sequences are SGHTA and FQGTGA. Trimming stripped 6 bases from V and 1 base from J, with 30 bases between. CDR3 loop: CASRVAGLVDYPRGNTEAFF. CDR3 sequence (DNA): TGTGCCAGCAGAGTGGCAGGACTGGTCGATTATCCTAGGGGGAACACTGAAGCTTTCTTT. Supplemented by reference TRBV7-3 and TRBJ1-1, the full variable domain reads GAGVSQTPSNKVTEKGKYVELRCDPISGHTALYWYRQSLGQGPEFLIYFQGTGAADDSGLPNDRFFAVRPEGSVSTLKIQRTERGDSAVYLCASRVAGLVDYPRGNTEAFFGQGTRLTVV.

This clonotype has just a few counts. The rearrangement uses TRBV20-1 and TRBJ2-3; D ambiguous. V lost 5 bases and J 4 bases, leaving 13 bases between the germline ends. This CDR3 has 13 residues. Looked up from germline, CDR1 is DFQATT and CDR2 is SNEGSKA (reference sequence). Here the CDR3 DNA reads TGCAGTGCTCCTAGATTGGTCTCAGATACGCAGTATTTT. Encoded protein: CSAPRLVSDTQYF.

This clonotype was picked up many times. V and J are TRBV11-2 and TRBJ2-1, with 9 bases lining up with TRBD2. Trimming removed 5 bases from V and 6 bases from J; junction bases left unmatched: 8. The CDR3 covers 15 residues. Looked up from germline, CDR1 is SGHAT and CDR2 is FQNNGV. The CDR3 spells CASSSGTSRTNEQFF. In nucleotides, the CDR3 is TGTGCCAGCAGCAGCGGGACTAGCCGGACCAATGAGCAGTTCTTC.

V gene TRBV20-1 combines with J gene TRBJ2-1, with 10 nucleotides matching TRBD2. Germline V gene data show CDR1 as DFQATT and CDR2 as SNEGSKA (reference sequence). The CDR3 runs 16 residues. The J segment lost 3 bases and the V segment lost 3 bases, leaving 8 bases of the junction unmatched. The CDR3 nucleotides read TGCAGTGCTAGTTTCCATCTAGCGGGAGACTACAATGAGCAGTTCTTC. It translates to CSASFHLAGDYNEQFF.

Many counts were recorded for this clonotype. This sequence joins TRBV20-1 and TRBJ1-1; D not resolved. The CDR3 spans 14 residues. Trimming took off 0 bases at V and 1 base at J, with 9 bases between the two ends. From germline, CDR1 is DFQATT and CDR2 SNEGSKA (reference sequence). CDR3 in amino acids: CSAREWGGNTEAFF. The CDR3 DNA is TGCAGTGCTAGAGAATGGGGTGGGAACACTGAAGCTTTCTTT.

The chain joins TRBV7-2 to TRBJ2-1, with 7 bases identical to TRBD2. The V segment lost 1 base and the J segment 3 bases; nucleotides outside the gene matches: 9. The V gene's germline CDR1 is SGHTA and CDR2 FQGNSA. The CDR3 sequence is 17 residues long. This chain's CDR3 is CASSLDWGGAVYNEQFF. The CDR3 DNA follows: TGTGCCAGCAGCTTAGACTGGGGAGGGGCAGTCTACAATGAGCAGTTCTTC.

CDR3 sequence reads: CASSLYPGTAYNEQFF. CDR3 coding DNA: TGTGCCAGCAGCTTATACCCGGGGACGGCCTACAATGAGCAGTTCTTC. This chain links TRBV7-9 with TRBJ2-1; the D gene could be TRBD1 or TRBD2 (5 bases each). This CDR3 spans 16 amino acids. Trimming removed 2 bases from V and 2 bases from J, with 13 bases in between. Germline V gives CDR1 SEHNR, CDR2 FQNEAQ (reference sequence).

Ten or more counts support this clonotype. This chain connects TRBV5-1 to TRBJ2-7; D remains unclear. This CDR3 contains 14 residues. Trimming stripped 4 bases from V and 3 bases from J, with 14 bases between. Per the germline V gene, CDR1 is SGHRS and CDR2 is YFSETQ. The CDR3 DNA reads TGCGCCAGCAGCATTGACGGCTCCGGCTACGAGCAGTACTTC. This sequence encodes CASSIDGSGYEQYF.

This clonotype has more than one count but fewer than ten. The gene calls are TRBV27 and TRBJ2-7, with TRBD1 matching 8 bases. The CDR3 is made up of 13 amino acids. V gave up 5 bases and J gave up 4 bases; unmatched junction bases: 4. Germline-derived CDR1 and CDR2 are MNHEY and SMNVEV (reference sequence). Here the CDR3 DNA reads TGTGCCAGCAGTAGGACAGGGCTGTACGAGCAGTACTTC. It yields the protein CASSRTGLYEQYF.

This clonotype was detected a few times. This chain joins TRBV9 and TRBJ2-1, with 7 nucleotides matching TRBD2. V lost 1 base, J lost 6 bases, and 10 bases stayed unmatched. Germline V gene data show CDR1 as SGDLS and CDR2 as YYNGEE. The CDR3 consists of 16 residues. CDR3 bases: TGTGCCAGCAGCGTAAGTGGGCGGGAGAACTCCAATGAGCAGTTCTTC. It translates to CASSVSGRENSNEQFF.

This sequence joins TRBV29-1 and TRBJ2-3; 9 bases align to TRBD1. V shed 4 bases, J shed 2 bases, and the junction held 4 bases outside the gene matches. The germline V gene encodes CDR1 SQVTM and CDR2 ANQGSEA. The CDR3 is made up of 14 amino acids. For the CDR3, the DNA is TGCAGCGTTGTGGGGACAGGGAACACAGATACGCAGTATTTT. Translating it yields CSVVGTGNTDTQYF.

This clonotype was seen ten or more times. The gene calls are TRBV12-3 or TRBV12-4 and TRBJ2-6; D ambiguous. CDR3 length equals 15 residues. Trimming took off 6 bases at V and 1 base at J, with 10 bases between the two ends. CDR3 in DNA: TGTGCCAGCAGCCCCTCTGGGTCTGGGGCCAACGTCCTGACTTTC. Its translation: CASSPSGSGANVLTF.

Ten or more counts support this clonotype. The chain recombines TRBV30 with TRBJ2-7; no reliable D call. The CDR3 has 12 amino acids. Trimming took 4 bases from V and 5 from J, leaving 12 bases between them. Germline assignment: CDR1 GTSNPN and CDR2 SVGIG (reference sequence). The CDR3 protein is CAWKPITHEQYF. The CDR3, as DNA: TGTGCCTGGAAACCAATTACCCACGAGCAGTACTTC. Full variable domain (missing parts from reference TRBV30 and TRBJ2-7): SQTIHQWPATLVQPVGSPLSLECTVEGTSNPNLYWYRQAAGRGLQLLFYSVGIGQISSEVPQNLSASRPQDRQFILSSKKLLLSDSGFYLCAWKPITHEQYFGPGTRLTVT.

In its sample, this clonotype was seen many times. The rearrangement uses TRBV11-2 and TRBJ2-7, with no clear D. V dropped 2 bases and J dropped 5 bases, with 10 bases sitting between them. The CDR3 runs 13 residues. CDR1 and CDR2 (germline): SGHAT, FQNNGV. As DNA, the CDR3 is TGTGCCAGCAGCTTAATAGGGATCAACGAGCAGTACTTC. Translating it yields CASSLIGINEQYF.

This clonotype was counted ten times or more. The CDR3 bases are TGCAGTGCTAGAGAGTGGGCCGGGACCGACTACAATGAGCAGTTCTTC. This codes for CSAREWAGTDYNEQFF. The chain has TRBV20-1 and TRBJ2-1; either TRBD1 or TRBD2 may supply D (5 bases each). The CDR3 consists of 16 residues. Germline loops: CDR1 DFQATT, CDR2 SNEGSKA (reference sequence). Trimming cost V 0 bases and J 3 bases, with 15 bases left between them.

This chain connects TRBV4-1 to TRBJ2-7, with TRBD1 as a possible D gene (5 bases). Germline V gives CDR1 MGHRA, CDR2 YSYEKL. With 5 bases removed from V and 3 bases from J, the gap between germline ends came to 11 bases. CDR3 length: 13 amino acids. The CDR3 nucleotides are TGCGCCAGCAGCAATCAGCAGGGCTACGAGCAGTACTTC. It encodes CASSNQQGYEQYF.

The table lists this clonotype with a few counts. The genes are TRBV7-2 and TRBJ1-5; D is unclear. This CDR3 is 15 amino acids long. V gave up 5 bases and J gave up 4 bases, with 15 bases separating them. Germline V gives CDR1 SGHTA, CDR2 FQGNSA. CDR3 in amino acids: CASSPGGWWNQPQHF. CDR3 bases: TGTGCCAGCAGCCCTGGCGGGTGGTGGAATCAGCCCCAGCATTTT.

This clonotype appeared many times. The chain combines TRBV5-1 with TRBJ1-1; D may be TRBD1 (5 bases). V dropped 5 bases and J dropped 5 bases, with 13 bases sitting between them. Germline V gene sequence: CDR1 SGHRS, CDR2 YFSETQ. This CDR3 contains 13 residues. This CDR3 reads CASSLGTETEAFF. The CDR3 DNA is TGCGCCAGCAGTTTAGGGACGGAAACTGAAGCTTTCTTT.

This clonotype has only a few counts. The chain couples TRBV5-8 to TRBJ2-7; TRBD1 agrees at 12 bases. Germline V gene sequence: CDR1 SGHTS, CDR2 YDEGEE. This CDR3 contains 13 residues. With V trimmed by 6 bases and J by 7 bases, 5 bases remained unmatched. The CDR3 protein is CASMGTGGREQYF. Here the CDR3 DNA reads TGTGCCAGCATGGGGACAGGGGGCAGAGAGCAGTACTTC.

The chain recombines TRBV6-2 or TRBV6-3 with TRBJ2-1; 14 bases are a match to TRBD2. V was pared by 6 bases and J by 9 bases, with 7 bases of the junction left unmatched. The length of the CDR3 is 15 residues. Germline V gene sequence: CDR1 MNHEY, CDR2 SVGEGT. As DNA, the CDR3 is TGTGCCAGCAGCCGAGGACTAGCGGGAGGAGTTGAGCAGTTCTTC. Its protein is CASSRGLAGGVEQFF.